The 17 T cell receptor beta chains presented below share a single source sample, sequenced in a study of post-analysis software for immune sequencing data. Study results and limitations: Patients showed TRBV5-6, TRBV5-1 and TRBV20-1 among about five TRBV segments more frequent than in controls.

The antigens these receptors bind are not known. Unique-molecular-identifier-tagged TCR beta cDNA libraries were used. TCRdb independently ran MiXCR on the PCR reads; one entry per CDR3 protein. The table lists approximately 770,000 distinct CDR3 sequences, about 43% of them singletons. The sequencing sample was made of blood. Receptor source: a girl aged 5-17 years with multiple sclerosis.

This clonotype has just one count. CDR3 protein: CASMASGRRGTDTQYF. In nucleotides, the CDR3 is TGTGCCAGCATGGCTAGCGGGAGGCGAGGCACAGATACGCAGTATTTT. V usage is TRBV27 and J usage is TRBJ2-3, with TRBD2 matching over 11 bases. From germline, CDR1 is MNHEY and CDR2 SMNVEV (reference sequence). With 7 bases clipped from V and 1 base from J, the junction kept 7 bases outside the gene matches. CDR3 length: 16 residues.

This clonotype was recorded only once. The chain recombines TRBV12-3 or TRBV12-4 with TRBJ1-2; D uncertain. The CDR3 runs 12 residues. V lost 5 bases and J lost 8, with 12 bases in between. The CDR3 is CASSPSPGGYTF. CDR3 sequence (DNA): TGTGCCAGCAGTCCCTCCCCTGGGGGCTACACCTTC.

The rearrangement joins TRBV12-3 or TRBV12-4 to TRBJ1-5, with 7 bases matching TRBD1. The CDR3 is 16 amino acids. Germline trimming cut 7 bases from V and 1 base from J; bases unmatched to any gene: 10. CDR3 bases: TGTGCCAGCACCGCTCAGGGGGGAGGGAGCAATCAGCCCCAGCATTTT. This translates into CASTAQGGGSNQPQHF.

The J gene is TRBJ2-5, the V gene TRBV10-3, with D unclear. Per the germline V gene, CDR1 is ENHRY and CDR2 is SYGVKD. Trimming took 0 bases from V and 2 from J, leaving 7 bases between them. This CDR3 comprises 14 residues. The DNA for the CDR3 is TGTGCCATCAGTGAGTCAGCGAATCAAGAGACCCAGTACTTC. Amino acid sequence: CAISESANQETQYF.

The rearrangement uses TRBV14 and TRBJ2-7, with 7 bases that match TRBD2. Germline V gene data show CDR1 as SGHDN and CDR2 as FVKESK. The CDR3 is 13 amino acids. V was clipped by 0 bases and J by 9 bases; unmatched bases: 5. Here the CDR3 DNA reads TGTGCCAGCAGCCAAGATTGGGGCGGGGGGCAGTACTTC. Protein: CASSQDWGGGQYF.

CDR3 nucleotide sequence: TGTGCCAGCAGAATAGCGGGAGGGCCACGGGAGACCCAGTACTTC. Protein sequence: CASRIAGGPRETQYF. J is TRBJ2-5 and V is TRBV12-3 or TRBV12-4; 11 bases match TRBD2. The CDR3 length is 15 residues. V dropped 6 bases and J dropped 5; count of bases not matched to a gene: 8.

This clonotype was picked up one time. The CDR3 spells CATGTSGRAYEQYF. The CDR3 DNA reads as TGTGCCACTGGGACTAGCGGGAGGGCCTACGAGCAGTACTTC. The rearrangement joins TRBV12-3 or TRBV12-4 to TRBJ2-7; 16 bases are a match to TRBD2. The V and J ends lost 10 bases and 2 bases, in that order; junction bases with no gene match: 2. This CDR3 has 14 residues.

V gene TRBV7-2 combines with J gene TRBJ2-3, with D maybe TRBD2 (5 bases). CDR3 length equals 14 residues. Trimming shortened V by 1 base and J by 5 bases, and 10 bases separated the two germline ends. From germline, CDR1 is SGHTA and CDR2 FQGNSA. Here the CDR3 reads CASSLDGVLDTQYF. The CDR3 DNA sequence: TGTGCCAGCAGCTTAGACGGGGTTCTAGATACGCAGTATTTT.

This chain joins TRBV7-6 and TRBJ2-3, with D tentatively TRBD2 (5 bases). The V gene's germline CDR1 is SGHVS and CDR2 FNYEAQ. Trimming stripped 0 bases from V and 1 base from J, with 14 bases between. There are 17 residues in the CDR3. CDR3 protein: CASSLAGVPARTDTQYF. Here the CDR3 DNA reads TGTGCCAGCAGCTTAGCGGGAGTTCCTGCCCGCACAGATACGCAGTATTTT.

The CDR3 reads CASSLDWSEETQYF. As DNA, the CDR3 is TGTGCCAGCAGCTTAGATTGGAGTGAGGAGACCCAGTACTTC. The chain is built from TRBV7-9 and TRBJ2-5; no clear D gene. V lost 1 base and J lost 5, with 11 bases in between. Germline CDR1 reads SEHNR; CDR2 reads FQNEAQ (reference sequence). This CDR3 region has 14 residues.

The chain is built from TRBV20-1 and TRBJ1-2; D unclear. Germline loops: CDR1 DFQATT, CDR2 SNEGSKA (reference sequence). The germline V and J ends were trimmed by 3 bases and 9 bases, with 8 bases remaining between them. The CDR3 has 10 amino acids. The CDR3 sequence: CSASHASYTF. The CDR3 nucleotides read TGCAGTGCTAGTCATGCTAGCTACACCTTC.

This clonotype has only a few counts. This chain uses TRBV29-1 with TRBJ1-4; no clear D. There are 12 residues in the CDR3. Germline V gives CDR1 SQVTM, CDR2 ANQGSEA. Trimming pared 3 bases from V and 4 bases from J, leaving 6 bases between. CDR3 protein: CSVDGDNEKLFF. The CDR3 DNA follows: TGCAGCGTTGACGGAGATAATGAAAAACTGTTTTTT.

This clonotype appeared a few times. The chain carries TRBV27 and TRBJ1-2; D might be TRBD1 (5 bases). Trimming cost V 4 bases and J 1 base, with 13 bases left between them. CDR1 is MNHEY and CDR2 is SMNVEV in the germline V gene (reference sequence). This CDR3 spans 15 amino acids. This chain's CDR3 is CASSSQGIDNYGYTF. DNA for the CDR3: TGTGCCAGCAGTTCCCAGGGTATTGATAACTATGGCTACACCTTC.

The chain employs TRBV29-1 and TRBJ2-7, with D perhaps matching TRBD2 (5 bases). The CDR3 totals 13 residues. V lost 5 bases and J lost 6, with 17 bases in between. Germline V CDR1 and CDR2: SQVTM, ANQGSEA. In DNA form, the CDR3 reads TGCAGCGTTACTTTAACGGGGTGGGGCGAGCAGTACTTC. It codes for CSVTLTGWGEQYF.

This clonotype has only a few counts. An end of the junction differs from the germline gene, which may be a read error. V is TRBV3-1 and J is TRBJ2-3, with TRBD2 identical over 10 bases. CDR1 is LGHDT, CDR2 YNNKEL, per germline (reference sequence). The CDR3 covers 17 residues. The CDR3 nucleotides are TGTGCCAGCACCCAAGGACTAGCGGAGCTTAGCACAGATACGCAGTATTTT. Amino acids: CASTQGLAELSTDTQYF.

The CDR3 here is CASSLGVSGSPLHF. CDR3 DNA: TGTGCCAGCAGCTTAGGGGTTTCGGGGTCACCCCTCCACTTT. V and J are TRBV7-2 and TRBJ1-6; the D is unclear. The germline gives CDR1 SGHTA, CDR2 FQGNSA. V was cut by 1 base and J by 10 bases, with 11 bases left in between. This CDR3 spans 14 amino acids.

The V gene is TRBV7-2, the J gene TRBJ2-1; D remains ambiguous. Trimming pared 6 bases from V and 8 bases from J, leaving 20 bases between. Germline CDR1 reads SGHTA; CDR2 reads FQGNSA. The CDR3 runs to 15 residues. This chain's CDR3 is CASSPERLVTDEQFF. DNA for the CDR3: TGTGCCAGCAGTCCGGAGAGGCTAGTTACCGATGAGCAGTTCTTC.